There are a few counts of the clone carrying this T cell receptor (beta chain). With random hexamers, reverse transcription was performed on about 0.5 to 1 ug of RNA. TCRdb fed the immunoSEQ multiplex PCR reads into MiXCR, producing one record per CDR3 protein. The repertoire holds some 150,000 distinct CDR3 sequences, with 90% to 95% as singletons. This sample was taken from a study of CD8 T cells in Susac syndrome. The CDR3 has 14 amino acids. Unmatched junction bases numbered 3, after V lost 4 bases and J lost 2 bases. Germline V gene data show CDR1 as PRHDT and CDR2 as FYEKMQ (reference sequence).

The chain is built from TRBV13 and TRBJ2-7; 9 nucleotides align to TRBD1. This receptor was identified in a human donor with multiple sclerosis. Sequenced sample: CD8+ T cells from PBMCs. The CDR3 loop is CASSSGTGTYEQYF. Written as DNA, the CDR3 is TGTGCCAGCAGCTCCGGGACAGGGACCTACGAGCAGTACTTC.